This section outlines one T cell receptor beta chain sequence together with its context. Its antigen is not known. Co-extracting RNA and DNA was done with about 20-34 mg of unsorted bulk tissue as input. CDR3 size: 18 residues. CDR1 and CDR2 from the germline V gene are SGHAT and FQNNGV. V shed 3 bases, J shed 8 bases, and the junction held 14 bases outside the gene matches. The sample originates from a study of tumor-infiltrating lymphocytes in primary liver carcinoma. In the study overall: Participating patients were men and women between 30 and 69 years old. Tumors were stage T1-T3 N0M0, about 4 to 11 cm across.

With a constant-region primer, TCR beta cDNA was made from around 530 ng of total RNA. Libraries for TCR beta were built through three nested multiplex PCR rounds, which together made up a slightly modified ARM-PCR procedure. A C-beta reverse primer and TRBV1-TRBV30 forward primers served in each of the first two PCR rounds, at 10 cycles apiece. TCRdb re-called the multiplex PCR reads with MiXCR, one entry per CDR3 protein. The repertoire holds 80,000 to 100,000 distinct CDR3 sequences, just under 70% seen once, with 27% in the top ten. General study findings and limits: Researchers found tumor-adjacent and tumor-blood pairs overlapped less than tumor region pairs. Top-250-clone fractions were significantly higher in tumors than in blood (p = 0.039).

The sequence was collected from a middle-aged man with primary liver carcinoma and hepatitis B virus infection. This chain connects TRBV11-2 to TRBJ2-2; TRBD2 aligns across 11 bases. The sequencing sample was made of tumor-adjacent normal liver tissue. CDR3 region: CASSFRELAGVKTGELFF. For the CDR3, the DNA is TGTGCCAGCAGCTTCCGGGAACTAGCGGGAGTGAAGACTGGGGAGCTGTTTTTT.